This TCR beta chain was found in a study of a mutant IDH1 vaccine in newly diagnosed glioma. Overall study context: Patients underwent eight vaccinations, which took place in weeks 1, 3, 5, 7, 11, 15, 19 and 23. Following radiotherapy alone, or alongside temozolomide cycles, vaccination was started after an interval of 4-6 weeks. Treated patients had a mean age of approximately 40 years and an approximately 62% male, around 38% female split.

The V end lost 1 base, the J end lost 7 bases, and 11 bases lay between the germline ends. Germline assignment: CDR1 SNHLY and CDR2 FYNNEI. The CDR3 covers 14 residues. Assay: immunoSEQ multiplex PCR; the TCRdb copy retains only in-frame clones and omits some. The data hold 25,000 to 30,000 clones, with 65% to 85% observed a single time. The sample's time point: week 23, last vaccination. What each vaccine dose contained was 300 ug of mutant IDH1 20-mer peptide, accompanied by topical imiquimod. Astrocytomas that were new, WHO grade 3 or 4, IDH1-mutant and ATRX-lost were present in the donors. Comment on this clone: Its target is not known.

The chain has TRBV2 and TRBJ1-5; no clear D gene. This specimen consisted of PBMCs, obtained from a glioma patient whose treatment included an IDH1 peptide vaccine. The sequence was collected from a woman aged 18-30 years with glioma. The CDR3 loop reads CASSEDRKGQPQHF. In nucleotides, the CDR3 is TGTGCCAGCAGTGAAGACCGGAAAGGGCAGCCCCAGCATTTT.